Presented here are 19 T cell receptor beta chains from one specimen sequenced in a study of blood T cell repertoires in COVID-19. Sequencing used immunoSEQ multiplex PCR; TCRdb keeps in-frame clones, though not all of them. The sample has 500,000 or so clones; approximately 90% are singletons. The specimen sequenced was PBMCs or T cells enriched from blood (not recorded which). The source is a woman aged 18-29 years who had recovered from COVID-19.

This chain uses TRBV11-2 with TRBJ1-6; D unresolved. The CDR3 covers 14 residues. The germline V gene has CDR1 SGHAT and CDR2 FQNNGV. V gave up 5 bases and J gave up 13 bases, with 18 bases separating them. Written as DNA, the CDR3 is TGTGCCAGCAGCCTCCGGACCGGCCTAGCGCCCCTCCACTTT. This gives the protein CASSLRTGLAPLHF.

CDR3: CASRTTGLSGNQPQHF. The CDR3, as DNA: TGTGCCAGCAGGACGACAGGGTTAAGCGGCAATCAGCCCCAGCATTTT. J is TRBJ1-5 and V is TRBV28; 7 bases are a match to TRBD1. Germline V gene lookup returns CDR1 MDHEN and CDR2 SYDVKM. The V segment lost 6 bases and the J segment 2 bases; nucleotides outside the gene matches: 10. This CDR3 contains 16 residues.

This sequence joins TRBV5-1 and TRBJ1-2, with 11 positions matching TRBD1. This CDR3 has 17 amino acids. Germline lookup yields CDR1 SGHRS and CDR2 YFSETQ. V lost 3 bases to trimming and J lost 3 bases; unmatched junction nucleotides: 10. In nucleotides, the CDR3 is TGCGCCAGCAGCTCCGGGACAGGGGGATGGATGGACTATGGCTACACCTTC. It encodes CASSSGTGGWMDYGYTF.

The chain has TRBV2 and TRBJ2-1; TRBD1 might be the D (6 bases). Trimming stripped 3 bases from V and 0 bases from J, with 9 bases between. There are 15 residues in the CDR3. The germline V gene encodes CDR1 SNHLY and CDR2 FYNNEI. The CDR3 region has the DNA TGTGCCAGCAGTGAGGGCAGGGGCTCCTACAATGAGCAGTTCTTC. Translating it yields CASSEGRGSYNEQFF.

V is TRBV5-4 and J is TRBJ1-1, with TRBD1 matching 9 bases. The CDR3 runs to 14 residues. After removal of 2 bases from V and 4 bases from J, the junction contained 3 bases not matched to a gene. From germline, CDR1 is SGHNT and CDR2 YYREEE (reference sequence). The CDR3 nucleotides are TGTGCCAGCAGCTTACAGGGGGCAGGCACTGAAGCTTTCTTT. Residues: CASSLQGAGTEAFF. Full variable domain (outside the CDR3, taken from reference TRBV5-4 and TRBJ1-1): ETGVTQSPTHLIKTRGQQVTLRCSSQSGHNTVSWYQQALGQGPQFIFQYYREEENGRGNFPPRFSGLQFPNYSSELNVNALELDDSALYLCASSLQGAGTEAFFGQGTRLTVV.

The rearrangement joins TRBV5-4 to TRBJ2-3, with TRBD2 identical over 10 bases. The CDR3 is 16 amino acids. V lost 4 bases to trimming and J lost 4 bases; unmatched junction nucleotides: 9. Germline loops: CDR1 SGHNT, CDR2 YYREEE (reference sequence). CDR3: CASSRHVSGGSDTQYF. The CDR3 DNA is TGTGCCAGCAGCCGCCATGTTAGCGGGGGGTCAGATACGCAGTATTTT. Combining the CDR3 with reference TRBV5-4 and TRBJ2-3 gives the whole variable domain ETGVTQSPTHLIKTRGQQVTLRCSSQSGHNTVSWYQQALGQGPQFIFQYYREEENGRGNFPPRFSGLQFPNYSSELNVNALELDDSALYLCASSRHVSGGSDTQYFGPGTRLTVL.

This chain connects TRBV5-1 to TRBJ2-7; 7 positions agree with TRBD1. The CDR3 contains 14 residues. Germline V lookup: CDR1 SGHRS, CDR2 YFSETQ. V trimming: 2 bases; J trimming: 2 bases; junction bases outside the gene matches: 4. The chain's CDR3 is CASSFLDRTYEQYF. The DNA of the CDR3 is TGCGCCAGCAGCTTTCTGGACAGGACCTACGAGCAGTACTTC.

The chain has TRBV19 and TRBJ2-3; D is possibly TRBD2 (5 bases). The CDR3 covers 14 residues. Germline-derived CDR1 and CDR2 are LNHDA and SQIVND (reference sequence). The germline V and J ends were trimmed by 5 bases and 6 bases, with 15 bases remaining between them. CDR3 protein: CASSVLSRGDTQYF. The CDR3 nucleotides are TGTGCCAGTAGTGTTCTTTCCAGAGGGGATACGCAGTATTTT. Drawing the rest from reference TRBV19 and TRBJ2-3, the complete variable domain is DGGITQSPKYLFRKEGQNVTLSCEQNLNHDAMYWYRQDPGQGLRLIYYSQIVNDFQKGDIAEGYSVSREKKESFPLTVTSAQKNPTAFYLCASSVLSRGDTQYFGPGTRLTVL.

The chain carries TRBV6-5 and TRBJ1-5, with D possibly TRBD1 on 6 matching bases. V was trimmed by 6 bases and J by 6 bases, leaving 15 bases between them. Germline V gene data show CDR1 as MNHEY and CDR2 as SVGAGI. CDR3 length: 14 residues. As DNA, the CDR3 is TGTGCCAGCAGACCACAGGGATTGGGTCAGCCCCAGCATTTT. Translation: CASRPQGLGQPQHF.

The chain is built from TRBV28 and TRBJ1-1; tentatively, D is TRBD1 (6 bases). Germline V gives CDR1 MDHEN, CDR2 SYDVKM. Trimming removed 5 bases from V and 2 bases from J, with 15 bases in between. This CDR3 spans 15 amino acids. The DNA for the CDR3 is TGTGCCAGCAGTCCCCCGGGACACTTAAACACTGAAGCTTTCTTT. It codes for CASSPPGHLNTEAFF.

The rearrangement links TRBV27 to TRBJ2-3; tentatively, D is TRBD2 (7 bases). In germline, CDR1 is MNHEY, CDR2 SMNVEV (reference sequence). V lost 4 bases, J lost 3 bases, and 20 bases lay in between. CDR3 length equals 17 residues. CDR3 protein: CASSSLVAGAGTDTQYF. The CDR3 DNA is TGTGCCAGCAGTTCTTTGGTGGCGGGGGCGGGGACAGATACGCAGTATTTT.

This clone has only a few counts. The chain couples TRBV3-1 (or the pseudogene TRBV3-2) to TRBJ1-1, with 7 positions matching TRBD1. The germline V gene encodes CDR1 LGHDT and CDR2 YNNKEL (reference sequence). The CDR3 is made up of 15 amino acids. The V gene end was trimmed by 3 bases and the J gene end by 3 bases; junction bases not matched to a gene: 7. CDR3 sequence: CASSHGTARDTEAFF. CDR3 sequence (DNA): TGTGCCAGCAGCCACGGGACAGCGAGGGACACTGAAGCTTTCTTT.

The rearrangement uses TRBV14 and TRBJ2-2, with D possibly being TRBD1 (5 bases). Germline lookup yields CDR1 SGHDN and CDR2 FVKESK. The ends were cut back, 0 bases at V and 2 bases at J, with 16 bases in the middle. The CDR3 has 18 amino acids. The CDR3 loop reads CASSQDISPTDNTGELFF. CDR3 sequence (DNA): TGTGCCAGCAGCCAAGATATTTCCCCGACAGACAACACCGGGGAGCTGTTTTTT.

V gene TRBV19 combines with J gene TRBJ1-5, with TRBD1 matching 7 bases. The CDR3 runs 15 residues. The ends lost 6 bases at V and 9 bases at J; junction bases unmatched: 14. Germline V lookup: CDR1 LNHDA, CDR2 SQIVND (reference sequence). Here the CDR3 reads CASRGPLTGFGPQHF. The CDR3 region has the DNA TGTGCCAGTAGGGGTCCCCTGACAGGGTTCGGGCCCCAGCATTTT.

The rearrangement uses TRBV5-6 and TRBJ1-6; D remains unclear. The CDR3 totals 15 residues. Between the trimmed V and J ends, which lost 4 bases and 5 bases, there was a span of 13 bases. Germline assignment: CDR1 SGHDT and CDR2 YYEEEE. This CDR3 is CASSPRDTDNSPLHF. CDR3 DNA: TGTGCCAGCAGCCCCCGGGATACAGATAATTCACCCCTCCACTTT.

The chain links TRBV28 to TRBJ1-2; 8 positions match TRBD1. Germline assignment: CDR1 MDHEN and CDR2 SYDVKM. V trimming: 7 bases; J trimming: 10 bases; junction bases outside the gene matches: 11. The CDR3 is 13 amino acids. The CDR3 protein is CASTSDRVFSYTF. For the CDR3, the DNA is TGTGCCAGCACCTCGGACAGGGTCTTTTCCTACACCTTC.

V gene TRBV12-1 combines with J gene TRBJ2-7; TRBD1 was called by the table and not checked on the DNA. TRBV12-1 has pseudogene status. The length of the CDR3 is 17 residues. DNA of the CDR3: TGTGCCAGCAGCTTTGCGATGGGACAGCTAGGCTCCTACGAGCAGTACTTC. The encoded protein is CASSFAMGQLGSYEQYF.

This clone was seen only once. V is TRBV9 and J is TRBJ1-2; no definite D call. The germline gives CDR1 SGDLS, CDR2 YYNGEE. With 0 bases removed from V and 4 bases from J, the gap between germline ends came to 19 bases. This CDR3 contains 17 residues. CDR3 protein: CASSVDPNLPLLYGYTF. The DNA of the CDR3 is TGTGCCAGCAGCGTAGATCCGAATCTGCCACTCCTCTATGGCTACACCTTC.

The rearrangement uses TRBV6-5 and TRBJ2-7, with a possible D match to TRBD2 (7 bases). Germline V gene sequence: CDR1 MNHEY, CDR2 SVGAGI. The CDR3 spans 14 residues. Trimming pared 7 bases from V and 2 bases from J, leaving 15 bases between. The CDR3 region is CASTPGGRAYEQYF. As DNA, the CDR3 is TGTGCCAGCACCCCGGGGGGCAGGGCCTACGAGCAGTACTTC.